This T cell receptor (beta chain) was observed in a study of blood T cells in healthy people across ages (dated by TCRdb to the mid-2010s). In terms of the full investigation: In model experiments, template switching captured roughly one uniquely barcoded TCR beta cDNA molecule for every two T cells. Using deep sequencing normalized with unique cDNA molecular identifiers, the study measured how TCR beta repertoire diversity changes with age. Donors were grouped into four age groups: young (average approximately 15 years), middle-aged (less than 40), aged (around 66) and long-lived (roughly 80). Donors of different ages were randomly distributed across sequencing lanes to avoid experimental bias. The study analyzed two additional independent replicas of 1 million unique cDNA reads from the same blood draw for two donors, one aged 18 to 30 and one aged 80 or older.

General study outcomes and caveats: Estimates of total diversity based on one million sequenced T cells were regarded as lower bounds and as underestimates. A strong correlation was found between observed TCR beta diversity and the percentage of naive T cells measured by flow cytometry. Bulk unsorted PBMC profiling prevented conclusive comparison of naive and antigen-experienced compartments. Observed TCR beta diversity per million T cells fell roughly linearly with age, and a significant reduction was already apparent by age roughly 40. Compared with the aged group, the long-lived group had more naive CD4+ T cells, fewer expanded clones and increased TCR diversity, a pattern suggesting age selection. The CMV infection status of donors was not known, potentially confounding age-related changes in expanded clonotypes.

Concerning this clonotype itself: The clone's antigen remains unknown. Qualities for individual bases were not recorded, and no much larger clone is one base off.

Libraries were made using 5' RACE. Instrument used: Illumina HiSeq 2500. A second PCR of about 7 to 12 cycles was performed with a sample-barcoded 5' primer and a J-beta primer mix. Each TCR beta cDNA molecule received a unique molecular identifier from a template-switch 5' adaptor carrying 12 random nucleotides. Each sample yielded at least 2.5 million CDR3-containing paired-end reads. The Mint cDNA synthesis kit, primed by a TRBC-specific oligonucleotide, was used to synthesize first-strand cDNA from all RNA. All cDNA was treated with uracil-DNA glycosylase and then went through a first 18-cycle PCR with the universal primers M1SS and BC2_uni_R. In the authors' own workflow: For normalization, 1 million high-quality reads, each with a distinct molecular identifier, were randomly selected from each sample. Reads sharing molecular identifiers were discarded rather than binned into consensus sequences. MiTCR, run with a Q25 quality threshold and the strictest error-elimination algorithm, handled CDR3 identification, clonotype clustering and error correction. A nonparametric unseen species model with Euler transformation was used to estimate lower-bound total TCR beta diversity. Using fastp at Q25 and MiXCR, TCRdb reprocessed the public reads and kept productive beta chains. All rows with the same CDR3 protein become a single entry with the most common DNA and genes. The V and J calls shown here were made by TCRdb, not taken from the authors' results. The sample table holds approximately 1,000,000 distinct CDR3 sequences, of which 40% to 55% were seen once. The top ten hold approximately 17% of the sample.

Donors were 30 to 45 systemically healthy Caucasian individuals from Russia aged about 6 to 100 years. Around 10 milliliters of peripheral blood were drawn from each donor into EDTA-treated Vacutainer tubes. PBMCs were isolated by Ficoll-Paque density-gradient centrifugation, with at least 6 million obtained per sample. Trizol reagent was used to extract total RNA from the PBMCs, yielding at least 5.5 micrograms per sample. For every donor, an aliquot of PBMCs went through flow cytometry to measure the percentages of naive CD45RAhigh/CD27high T cells. The germline V gene (reference sequence) gives CDR1 as MNHEY and CDR2 as SMNVEV. The CDR3 holds 11 amino acids from the cysteine to the phenylalanine. Only the CDR3 DNA stays, 33 bases, in frame from base 1. Relative to germline, V is 4 bases shorter and J is 7 bases shorter, with 8 bases between their ends.

The source material was blood. This sequence originates from a woman aged 60-70 years in good health. The chain employs TRBV27 and TRBJ2-7; the D gene assignment is ambiguous. The DNA is as follows: TGTGCCAGCAGTTCCAACCGGGAGCAGTACTTC. Its product reads: CASSSNREQYF.